The source of this TCR beta chain is a study of blood T cells in healthy people across ages. The second PCR ran about 7 to 12 cycles with a sample-barcoded 5' primer and J-beta primers. TCRdb processed the 5' RACE reads anew with MiXCR; each CDR3 protein has one entry. This table holds roughly 1.4 million distinct CDR3 sequences, approximately 59% found once. The source of this sequence is a man younger than 35 in good health. Sequencing was carried out using blood.

This chain's CDR3 is CASRSGGSPLHF. The CDR3 nucleotides are TGTGCCAGCAGATCCGGCGGTTCGCCCCTCCACTTT. The V call is TRBV7-9, the J call TRBJ1-6; no reliable D call. The CDR3 covers 12 residues. Per germline, CDR1 SEHNR and CDR2 FQNEAQ (reference sequence). The V end lost 6 bases, the J end lost 13 bases, and 13 bases lay between the germline ends.